This T cell receptor (beta chain) was profiled in a study of neoadjuvant anti-PD-1 for oral cavity cancer. Study background: Most patients had three to four biweekly doses of 3 mg/kg nivolumab before resection. Study conclusions and caveats: Treg/Th17 ratio rose with pretreatment blood and fell with post-treatment tumor TCRbeta clonality.

Blood libraries mostly used roughly 0.5 ug genomic DNA, six replicates each. The table came from immunoSEQ multiplex PCR; TCRdb's copy has only in-frame clones and leaves some out. The sample consists of approximately 74,000 clones, under 90% of them appearing once. Stage II-IVA oral cavity squamous cell carcinoma was new and untreated by systemic or radiation therapy. The CDR3 totals 14 residues. Germline-derived CDR1 and CDR2 are SGHRS and YFSETQ. J gave up 7 bases and V 0 bases, and 4 bases lay outside the gene matches. Comments on this clone: Its antigen is as yet unknown.

This clonotype was sampled from a person between 35 and 79 years old with oral cavity squamous cell carcinoma. The genes are TRBV5-1 and TRBJ2-7; 10 bases line up with TRBD1. The sequences come from PBMCs, collected before nivolumab (anti-PD-1) treatment. CDR3 DNA: TGCGCCAGCAGCTTGGGACAGGGGGCGAGTGAGCAGTACTTC. It encodes CASSLGQGASEQYF.